This TCR beta chain was captured by sequencing in a study of blood T cells in healthy people across ages. About the research overall: About one barcoded beta molecule was captured per two T cells (by template switching). Study-wide results and caveats: TCR beta diversity tracked closely with naive T cell percentage. Roughly linearly, TCR beta diversity per million T cells fell as age increased. With donor CMV status unknown, expanded clonotype changes were possibly confounded.

It was with a sample-barcoded 5' primer and a J-beta primer mix that a second PCR of about 6 to 12 cycles was run. Each CDR3 protein gets one entry after TCRdb re-called the 5' RACE reads with MiXCR. The data contain 590,000 or so distinct CDR3 sequences, roughly 31% of them singletons. Remarks on this clonotype: Its antigen is not identified. Since a much larger clone is just one base distant, this may be a read error.

J gave up 8 bases and V 6 bases, and 11 bases lay outside the gene matches. This CDR3 has 14 residues. The chain carries TRBV12-3 or TRBV12-4 and TRBJ1-2, with 8 bases identical to TRBD1. Sample: blood. The sequence derives from a woman aged 80 or over in good health. CDR3 DNA sequence: TGTGCCAGCAGCGGCACAGGGGGATCGGAGGGCTACACCTTC. This codes for CASSGTGGSEGYTF.